This TCR beta chain derives from a study of OX40 agonist ivuxolimab in advanced cancers. The V end was cut by 3 bases, the J end by 2 bases, with 17 bases between. CDR1 and CDR2 from the germline V gene are SGDLS and YYNGEE. CDR3 length: 16 amino acids. Assay used: immunoSEQ multiplex PCR; TCRdb lists only in-frame clones, some missing. The sample records about 9,700 clones, more than 60% being singletons. The V call is TRBV9, the J call TRBJ1-1; D unclear. The clonotype was recovered from an adult with an advanced solid tumor such as melanoma, head and neck, liver or kidney cancer. The source was CD4+ or CD8+ T cells sorted from blood, collected in a trial of the OX40 agonist ivuxolimab. CDR3 coding DNA: TGTGCCAGCAGCGGCAACGTGGCTGAAACCAACACTGAAGCTTTCTTT. Amino acids: CASSGNVAETNTEAFF.